This T cell receptor (beta chain) was identified during a study of T cell responses to AZD1222 COVID-19 vaccine. Clones were read by immunoSEQ multiplex PCR, and TCRdb kept only the in-frame ones, dropping some. The sample has around 69,000 clones, 70% to 90% seen once. Germline CDR1 and CDR2: SGHTA and FQGNSA. V lost 5 bases and J 0 bases, leaving 8 bases between the germline ends. There are 14 residues in the CDR3. Material: peripheral blood, obtained on day 0 of AZD1222 vaccination. This chain connects TRBV7-2 to TRBJ1-5; D gene uncertain. The receptor was derived from an adult in good health. In DNA, the CDR3 is TGTGCCAGCAGCCCACGGATTAGCAATCAGCCCCAGCATTTT. Protein: CASSPRISNQPQHF.